This section outlines one T cell receptor (beta chain) sequence together with its context. The antigen is not known. This CDR3 is 15 amino acids long. The trim removed 2 bases at V and 7 bases at J, leaving 10 bases unmatched. The germline gives CDR1 MNHEY, CDR2 SVGEGT. Second doses that came at about 4 or about 12 weeks were put together. The data derive from a study of T cell responses to AZD1222 COVID-19 vaccine. Clones were sequenced by immunoSEQ multiplex PCR, and TCRdb holds only the in-frame ones, with some missing. The data contain around 190,000 clones, under 95% of them singletons. Study-level results: Donors, mostly white British, included more females; clonal diversity was possibly underestimated. Only 5 to 7 individuals given AZD1222 were seropositive at baseline.

This specimen consisted of peripheral blood, obtained 28 days after the second AZD1222 dose. The gene calls are TRBV6-2 or TRBV6-3 and TRBJ1-1, with 7 nucleotides matching TRBD1. This TCR derives from an adult who received the AZD1222 COVID-19 vaccine. This CDR3 reads CASSYRAGGKGEAFF. The CDR3 DNA reads TGTGCCAGCAGTTACAGGGCAGGGGGTAAGGGTGAAGCTTTCTTT.